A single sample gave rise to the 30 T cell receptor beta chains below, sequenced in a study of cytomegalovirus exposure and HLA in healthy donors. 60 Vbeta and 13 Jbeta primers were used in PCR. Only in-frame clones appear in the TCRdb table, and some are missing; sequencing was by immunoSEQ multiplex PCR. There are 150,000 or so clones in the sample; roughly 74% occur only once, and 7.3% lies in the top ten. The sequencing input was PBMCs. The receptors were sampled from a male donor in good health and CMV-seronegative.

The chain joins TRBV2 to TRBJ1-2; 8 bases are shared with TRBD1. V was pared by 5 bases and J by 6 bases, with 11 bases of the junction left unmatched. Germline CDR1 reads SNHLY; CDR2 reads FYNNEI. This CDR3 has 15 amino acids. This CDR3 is CASSPLTGVSDGYTF. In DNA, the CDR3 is TGTGCCAGCAGTCCCCTGACAGGGGTTTCGGATGGCTACACCTTC. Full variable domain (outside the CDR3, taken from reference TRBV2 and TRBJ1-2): EPEVTQTPSHQVTQMGQEVILRCVPISNHLYFYWYRQILGQKVEFLVSFYNNEISEKSEIFDDQFSVERPDGSNFTLKIRSTKLEDSAMYFCASSPLTGVSDGYTFGSGTRLTVV.

The CDR3 sequence is CAATGGGYYGYTF. The CDR3 DNA is TGTGCCGCAACAGGGGGAGGTTACTATGGCTACACCTTC. V usage is TRBV6-6 and J usage is TRBJ1-2; 8 positions agree with TRBD1. Germline V gene data show CDR1 as MNHNY and CDR2 as SVGAGI (reference sequence). The CDR3 runs 13 residues. V lost 11 bases, J lost 3 bases, and 8 bases stayed unmatched.

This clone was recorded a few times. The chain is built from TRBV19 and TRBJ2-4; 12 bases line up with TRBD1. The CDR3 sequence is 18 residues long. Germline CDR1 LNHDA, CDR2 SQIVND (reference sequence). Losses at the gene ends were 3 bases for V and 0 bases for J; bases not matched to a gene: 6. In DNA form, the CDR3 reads TGTGCCAGTAGTATCGCGGGACAGGGGGCCGGAGCCAAAAACATTCAGTACTTC. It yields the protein CASSIAGQGAGAKNIQYF.

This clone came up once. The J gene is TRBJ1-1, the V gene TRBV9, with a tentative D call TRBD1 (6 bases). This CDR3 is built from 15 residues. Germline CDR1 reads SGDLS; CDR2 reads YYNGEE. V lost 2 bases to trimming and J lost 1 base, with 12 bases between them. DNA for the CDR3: TGTGCCAGCAGCGTTCGAGGGGGAAGGAACACTGAAGCTTTCTTT. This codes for CASSVRGGRNTEAFF.

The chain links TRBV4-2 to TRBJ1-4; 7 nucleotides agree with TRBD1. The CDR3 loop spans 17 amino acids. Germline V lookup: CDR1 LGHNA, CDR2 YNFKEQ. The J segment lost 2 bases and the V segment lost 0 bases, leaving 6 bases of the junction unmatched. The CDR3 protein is CASSQEPAGGTNEKLFF. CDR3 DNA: TGTGCCAGCAGCCAAGAACCGGCAGGGGGTACTAATGAAAAACTGTTTTTT.

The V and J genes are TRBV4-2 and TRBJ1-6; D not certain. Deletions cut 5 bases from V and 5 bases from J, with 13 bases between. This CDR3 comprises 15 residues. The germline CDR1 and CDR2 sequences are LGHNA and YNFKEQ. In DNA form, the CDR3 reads TGTGCCAGCAGCTCATCAGGTACCAATAATTCACCCCTCCACTTT. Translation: CASSSSGTNNSPLHF.

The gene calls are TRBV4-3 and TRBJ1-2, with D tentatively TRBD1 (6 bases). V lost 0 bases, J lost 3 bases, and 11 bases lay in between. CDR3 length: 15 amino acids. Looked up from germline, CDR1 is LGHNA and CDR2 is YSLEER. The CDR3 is CASSQETGFDYGYTF. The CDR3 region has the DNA TGCGCCAGCAGCCAAGAAACAGGGTTCGACTATGGCTACACCTTC.

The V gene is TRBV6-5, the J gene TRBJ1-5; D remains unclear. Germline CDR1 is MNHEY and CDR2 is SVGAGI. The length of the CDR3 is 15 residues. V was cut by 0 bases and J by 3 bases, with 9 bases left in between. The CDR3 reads CASSYSRGINQPQHF. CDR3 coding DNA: TGTGCCAGCAGTTACTCGCGCGGAATCAATCAGCCCCAGCATTTT.

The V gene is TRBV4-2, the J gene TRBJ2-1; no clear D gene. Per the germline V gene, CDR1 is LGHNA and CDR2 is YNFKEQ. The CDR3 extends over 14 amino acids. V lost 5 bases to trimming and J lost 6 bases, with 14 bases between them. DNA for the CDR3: TGTGCCAGCAGCTTCGTAGCCCAATCCAATGAGCAGTTCTTC. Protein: CASSFVAQSNEQFF.

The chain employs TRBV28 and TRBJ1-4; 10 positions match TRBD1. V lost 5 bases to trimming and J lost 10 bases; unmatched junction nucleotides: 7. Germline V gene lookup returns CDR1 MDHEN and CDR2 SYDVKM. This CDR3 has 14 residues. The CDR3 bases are TGTGCCAGCAGTCCCGGACAGGGGGGGGTAAAACTGTTTTTT. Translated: CASSPGQGGVKLFF.

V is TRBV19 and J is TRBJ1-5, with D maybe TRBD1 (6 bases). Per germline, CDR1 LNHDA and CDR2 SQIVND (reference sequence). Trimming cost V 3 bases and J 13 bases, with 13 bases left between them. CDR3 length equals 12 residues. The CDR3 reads CASSMWTESQHF. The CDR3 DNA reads TGTGCCAGTAGTATGTGGACAGAATCACAGCATTTT.

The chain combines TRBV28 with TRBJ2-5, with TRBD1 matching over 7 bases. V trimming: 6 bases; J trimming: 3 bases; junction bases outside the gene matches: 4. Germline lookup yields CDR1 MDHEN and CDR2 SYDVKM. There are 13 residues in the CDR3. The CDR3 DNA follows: TGTGCCAGCAGGCAAACAGGGGAAGAGACCCAGTACTTC. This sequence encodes CASRQTGEETQYF. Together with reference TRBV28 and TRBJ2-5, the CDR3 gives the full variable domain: DVKVTQSSRYLVKRTGEKVFLECVQDMDHENMFWYRQDPGLGLRLIYFSYDVKMKEKGDIPEGYSVSREKKERFSLILESASTNQTSMYLCASRQTGEETQYFGPGTRLLVL.

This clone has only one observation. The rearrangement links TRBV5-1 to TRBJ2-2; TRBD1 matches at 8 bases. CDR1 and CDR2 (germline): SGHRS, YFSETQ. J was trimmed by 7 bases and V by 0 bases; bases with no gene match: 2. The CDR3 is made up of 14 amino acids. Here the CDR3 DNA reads TGCGCCAGCAGCTTGGGACAGGGGAGCGGGGAGCTGTTTTTT. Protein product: CASSLGQGSGELFF.

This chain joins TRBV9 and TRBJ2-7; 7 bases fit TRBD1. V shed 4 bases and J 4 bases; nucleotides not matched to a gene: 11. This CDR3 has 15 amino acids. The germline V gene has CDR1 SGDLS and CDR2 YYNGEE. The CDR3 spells CASSPRQGASYEQYF. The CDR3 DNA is TGTGCCAGCAGCCCACGACAGGGTGCCTCGTACGAGCAGTACTTC.

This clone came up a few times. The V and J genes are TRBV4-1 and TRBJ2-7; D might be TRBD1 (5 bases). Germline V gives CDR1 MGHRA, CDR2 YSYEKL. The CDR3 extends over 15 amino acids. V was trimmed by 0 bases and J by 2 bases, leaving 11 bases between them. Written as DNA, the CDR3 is TGCGCCAGCAGCCAAGAGGGGCATTTTCCCTACGAGCAGTACTTC. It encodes CASSQEGHFPYEQYF.

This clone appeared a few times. The CDR3 DNA reads TGTGCCAGCAGCGTACCCACAGGGGCCACTGAAGCTTTCTTT. It encodes CASSVPTGATEAFF. The rearrangement uses TRBV7-2 and TRBJ1-1; 7 bases are a match to TRBD1. V was clipped by 5 bases and J by 4 bases; unmatched bases: 7. CDR3 length: 14 amino acids. The germline gives CDR1 SGHTA, CDR2 FQGNSA.

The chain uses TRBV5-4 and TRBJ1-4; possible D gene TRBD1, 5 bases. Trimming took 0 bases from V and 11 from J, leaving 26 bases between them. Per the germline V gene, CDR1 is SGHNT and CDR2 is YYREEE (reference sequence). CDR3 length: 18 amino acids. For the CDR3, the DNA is TGTGCCAGCAGCTTGGCCCCTGACAGCGACCAAATTCGGCAGAAACTGTTTTTT. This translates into CASSLAPDSDQIRQKLFF.

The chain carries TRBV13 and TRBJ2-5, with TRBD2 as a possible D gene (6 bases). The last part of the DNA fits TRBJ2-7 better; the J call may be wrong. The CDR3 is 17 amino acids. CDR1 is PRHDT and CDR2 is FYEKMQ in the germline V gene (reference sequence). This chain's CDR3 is CASSSDPLAGSNYEQYF. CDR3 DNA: TGTGCCAGCAGCTCAGACCCCTTGGCGGGGTCGAACTACGAGCAGTACTTC.

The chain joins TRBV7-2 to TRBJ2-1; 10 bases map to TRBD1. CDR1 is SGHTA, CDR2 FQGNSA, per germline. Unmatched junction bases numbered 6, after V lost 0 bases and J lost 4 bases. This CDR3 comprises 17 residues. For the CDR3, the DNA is TGTGCCAGCAGCTTAGCGGGACAGGGGAGAGGGTACAATGAGCAGTTCTTC. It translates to CASSLAGQGRGYNEQFF.

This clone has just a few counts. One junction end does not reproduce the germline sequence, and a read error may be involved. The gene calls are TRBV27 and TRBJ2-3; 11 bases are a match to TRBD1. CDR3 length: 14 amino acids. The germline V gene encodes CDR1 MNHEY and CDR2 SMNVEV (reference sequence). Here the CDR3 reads CASSWTGGTDTQYF. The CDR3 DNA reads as TGTGCCAGCAGTTGGACAGGGGGCACTGATACGCAGTATTTT.

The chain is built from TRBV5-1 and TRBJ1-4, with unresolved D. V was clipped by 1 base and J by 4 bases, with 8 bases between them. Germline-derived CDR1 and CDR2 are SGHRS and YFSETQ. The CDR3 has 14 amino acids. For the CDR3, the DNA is TGCGCCAGCAGCTTGAATACAGTTAATGAAAAACTGTTTTTT. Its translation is CASSLNTVNEKLFF.

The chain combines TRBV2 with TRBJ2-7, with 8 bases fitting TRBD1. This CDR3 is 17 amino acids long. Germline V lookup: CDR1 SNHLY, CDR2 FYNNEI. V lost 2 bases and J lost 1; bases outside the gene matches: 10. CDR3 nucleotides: TGTGCCAGCAGTGAATTACCCCACCGGGACAGGTCCTACGAGCAGTACTTC. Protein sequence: CASSELPHRDRSYEQYF.

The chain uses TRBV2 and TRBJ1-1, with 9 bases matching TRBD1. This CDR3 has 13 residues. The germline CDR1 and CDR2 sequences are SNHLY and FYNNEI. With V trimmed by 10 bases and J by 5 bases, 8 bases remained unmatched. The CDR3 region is CATYRGLVTEAFF. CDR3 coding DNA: TGTGCCACGTACAGGGGGCTCGTTACTGAAGCTTTCTTT. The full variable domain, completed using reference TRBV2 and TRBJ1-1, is EPEVTQTPSHQVTQMGQEVILRCVPISNHLYFYWYRQILGQKVEFLVSFYNNEISEKSEIFDDQFSVERPDGSNFTLKIRSTKLEDSAMYFCATYRGLVTEAFFGQGTRLTVV.

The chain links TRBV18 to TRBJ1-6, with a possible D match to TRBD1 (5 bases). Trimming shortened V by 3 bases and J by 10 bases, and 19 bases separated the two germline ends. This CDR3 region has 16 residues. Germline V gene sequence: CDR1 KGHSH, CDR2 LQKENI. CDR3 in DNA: TGTGCCAGCTCACCGGAGAGAGGGCAGGGAGGATCACCCCTCCACTTT. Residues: CASSPERGQGGSPLHF.

The CDR3 protein is CASRGVDRGDSQPQHF. CDR3 DNA sequence: TGTGCCAGCAGAGGGGTGGACAGGGGGGATTCTCAGCCCCAGCATTTT. This chain joins TRBV21-1 and TRBJ1-5; TRBD1 reflects the table's D call only, with no check against the DNA. TRBV21-1 represents a pseudogene. The CDR3 is made up of 16 amino acids.

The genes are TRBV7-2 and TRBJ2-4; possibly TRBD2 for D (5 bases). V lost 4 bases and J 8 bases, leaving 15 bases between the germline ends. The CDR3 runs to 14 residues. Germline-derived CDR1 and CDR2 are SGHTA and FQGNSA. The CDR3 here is CASSSRDFGDIQYF. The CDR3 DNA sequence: TGTGCCAGCAGCTCCCGGGATTTCGGGGACATTCAGTACTTC.

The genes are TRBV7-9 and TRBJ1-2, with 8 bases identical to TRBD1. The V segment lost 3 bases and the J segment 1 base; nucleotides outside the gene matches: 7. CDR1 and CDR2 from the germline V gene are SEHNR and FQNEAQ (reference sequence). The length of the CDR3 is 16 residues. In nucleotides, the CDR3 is TGTGCCAGCAGCTTCGGACAGGGTGGGATTAACTATGGCTACACCTTC. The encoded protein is CASSFGQGGINYGYTF.

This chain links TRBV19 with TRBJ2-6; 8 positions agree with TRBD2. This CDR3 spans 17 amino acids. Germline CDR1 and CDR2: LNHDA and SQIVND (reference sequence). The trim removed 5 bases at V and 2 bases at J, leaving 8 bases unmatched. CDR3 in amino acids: CASSPGGGRAGANVLTF. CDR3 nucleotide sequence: TGTGCCAGTAGTCCCGGGGGGGGTAGGGCTGGGGCCAACGTCCTGACTTTC.

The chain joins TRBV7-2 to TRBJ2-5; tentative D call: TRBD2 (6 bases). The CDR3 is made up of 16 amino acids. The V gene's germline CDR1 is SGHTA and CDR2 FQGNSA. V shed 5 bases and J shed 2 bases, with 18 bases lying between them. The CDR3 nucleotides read TGTGCCAGCAGCCCCTTTGGGGACTGGCTACAAGAGACCCAGTACTTC. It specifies CASSPFGDWLQETQYF.

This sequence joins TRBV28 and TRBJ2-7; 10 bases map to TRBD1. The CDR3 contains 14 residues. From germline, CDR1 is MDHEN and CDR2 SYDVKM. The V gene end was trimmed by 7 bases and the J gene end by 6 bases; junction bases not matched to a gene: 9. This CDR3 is CASTIDRGLFEQYF. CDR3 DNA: TGTGCCAGCACCATCGACAGGGGGCTCTTCGAGCAGTACTTC.